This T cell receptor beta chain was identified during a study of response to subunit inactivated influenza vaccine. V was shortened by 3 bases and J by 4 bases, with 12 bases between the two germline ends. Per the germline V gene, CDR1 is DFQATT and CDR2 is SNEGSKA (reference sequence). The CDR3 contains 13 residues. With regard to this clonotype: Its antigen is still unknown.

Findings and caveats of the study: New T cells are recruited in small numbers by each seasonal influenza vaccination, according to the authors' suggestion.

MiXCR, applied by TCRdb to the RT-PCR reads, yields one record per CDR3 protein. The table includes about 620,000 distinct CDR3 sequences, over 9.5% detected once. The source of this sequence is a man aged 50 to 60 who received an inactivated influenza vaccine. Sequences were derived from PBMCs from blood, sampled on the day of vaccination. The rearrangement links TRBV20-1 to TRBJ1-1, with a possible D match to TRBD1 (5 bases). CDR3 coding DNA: TGCAGTGCTAGTCAGGGACGTAGCACTGAAGCTTTCTTT. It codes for CSASQGRSTEAFF.